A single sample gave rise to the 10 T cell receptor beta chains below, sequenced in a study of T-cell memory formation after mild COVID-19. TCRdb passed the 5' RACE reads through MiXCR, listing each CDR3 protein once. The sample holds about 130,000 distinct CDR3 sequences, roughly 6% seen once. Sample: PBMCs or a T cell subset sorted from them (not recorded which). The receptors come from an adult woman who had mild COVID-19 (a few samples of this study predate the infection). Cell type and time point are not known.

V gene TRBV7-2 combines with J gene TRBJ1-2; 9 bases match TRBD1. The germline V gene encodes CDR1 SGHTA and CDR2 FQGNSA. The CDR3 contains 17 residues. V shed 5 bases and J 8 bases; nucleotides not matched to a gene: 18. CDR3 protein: CASSRSRDRVRGEGYTF. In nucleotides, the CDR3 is TGTGCCAGCAGCCGGTCCCGGGACAGGGTTCGGGGGGAAGGCTACACCTTC.

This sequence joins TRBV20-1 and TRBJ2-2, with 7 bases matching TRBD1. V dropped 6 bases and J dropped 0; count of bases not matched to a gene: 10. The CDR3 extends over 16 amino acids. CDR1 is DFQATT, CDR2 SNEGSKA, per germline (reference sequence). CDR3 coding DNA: TGCAGTGCGCTCCACCGACAGGGAGCGAACACCGGGGAGCTGTTTTTT. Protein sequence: CSALHRQGANTGELFF.

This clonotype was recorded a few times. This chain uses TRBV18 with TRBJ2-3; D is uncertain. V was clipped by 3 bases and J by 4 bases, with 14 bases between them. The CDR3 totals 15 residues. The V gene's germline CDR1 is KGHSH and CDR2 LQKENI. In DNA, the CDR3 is TGTGCCAGCTCACCCCGGGCCCCCGCCGCAGATACGCAGTATTTT. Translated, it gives CASSPRAPAADTQYF.

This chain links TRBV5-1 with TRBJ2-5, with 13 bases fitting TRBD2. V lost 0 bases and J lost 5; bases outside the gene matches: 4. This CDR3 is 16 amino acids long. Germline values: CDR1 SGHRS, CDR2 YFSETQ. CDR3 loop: CASSLGTSGSRETQYF. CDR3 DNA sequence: TGCGCCAGCAGCTTGGGGACTAGCGGGAGCCGTGAGACCCAGTACTTC.

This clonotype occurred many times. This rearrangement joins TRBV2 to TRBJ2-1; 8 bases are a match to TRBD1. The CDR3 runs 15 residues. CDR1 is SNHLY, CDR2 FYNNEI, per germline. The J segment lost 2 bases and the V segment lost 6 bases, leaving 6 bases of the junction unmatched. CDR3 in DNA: TGTGCCAGCAGCCGGACAGGGTCGGCCTACAATGAGCAGTTCTTC. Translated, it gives CASSRTGSAYNEQFF.

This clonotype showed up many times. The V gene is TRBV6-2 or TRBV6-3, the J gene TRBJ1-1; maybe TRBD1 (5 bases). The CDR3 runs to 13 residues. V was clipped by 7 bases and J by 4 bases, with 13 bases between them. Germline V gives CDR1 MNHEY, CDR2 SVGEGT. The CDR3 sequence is CASNHQGATEAFF. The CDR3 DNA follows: TGTGCCAGCAACCATCAGGGCGCCACTGAAGCTTTCTTT.

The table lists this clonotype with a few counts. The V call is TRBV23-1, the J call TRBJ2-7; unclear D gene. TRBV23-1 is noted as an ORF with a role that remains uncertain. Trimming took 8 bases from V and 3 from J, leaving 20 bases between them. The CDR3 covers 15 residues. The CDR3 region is CASEWGRAGFYEQYF. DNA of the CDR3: TGCGCCAGCGAATGGGGAAGGGCCGGGTTCTACGAGCAGTACTTC.

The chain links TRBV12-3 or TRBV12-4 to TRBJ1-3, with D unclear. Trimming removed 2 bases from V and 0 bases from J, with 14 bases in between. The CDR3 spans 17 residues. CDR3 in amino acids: CASSLRSRRSSGNTIYF. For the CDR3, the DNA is TGTGCCAGCAGTTTAAGGAGTCGACGAAGCTCTGGAAACACCATATATTTT.

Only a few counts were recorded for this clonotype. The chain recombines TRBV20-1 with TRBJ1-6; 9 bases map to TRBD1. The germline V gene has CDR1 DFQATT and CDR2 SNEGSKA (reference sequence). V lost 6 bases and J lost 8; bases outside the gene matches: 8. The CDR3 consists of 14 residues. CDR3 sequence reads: CSAGTGPGDSPLHF. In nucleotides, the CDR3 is TGCAGTGCCGGGACAGGGCCAGGGGATTCACCCCTCCACTTT.

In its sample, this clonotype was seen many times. The chain's CDR3 is CSARDVNQDIQYF. CDR3 sequence (DNA): TGCAGTGCTAGAGATGTGAATCAAGACATTCAGTACTTC. The chain has TRBV20-1 and TRBJ2-4; the D is unclear. V dropped 0 bases and J dropped 8 bases, with 11 bases sitting between them. In germline, CDR1 is DFQATT, CDR2 SNEGSKA (reference sequence). The CDR3 is 13 residues long.